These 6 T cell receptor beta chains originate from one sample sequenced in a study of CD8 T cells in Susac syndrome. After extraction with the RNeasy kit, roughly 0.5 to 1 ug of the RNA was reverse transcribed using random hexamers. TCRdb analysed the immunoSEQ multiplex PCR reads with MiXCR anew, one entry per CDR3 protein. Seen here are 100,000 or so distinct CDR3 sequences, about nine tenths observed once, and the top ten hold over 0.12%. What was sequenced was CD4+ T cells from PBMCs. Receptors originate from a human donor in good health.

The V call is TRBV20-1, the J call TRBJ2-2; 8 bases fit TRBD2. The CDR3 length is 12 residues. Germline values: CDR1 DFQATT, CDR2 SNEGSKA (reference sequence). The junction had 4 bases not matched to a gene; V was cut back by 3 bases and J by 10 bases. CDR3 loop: CSASGGELELFF. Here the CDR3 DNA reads TGCAGTGCTAGCGGGGGGGAGTTGGAGCTGTTTTTT.

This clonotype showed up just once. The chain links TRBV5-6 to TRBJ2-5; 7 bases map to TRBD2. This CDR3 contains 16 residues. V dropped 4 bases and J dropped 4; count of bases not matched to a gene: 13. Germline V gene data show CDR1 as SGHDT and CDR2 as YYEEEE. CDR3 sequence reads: CASSQTPGAGSETQYF. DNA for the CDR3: TGTGCCAGCAGCCAAACCCCCGGAGCGGGATCAGAGACCCAGTACTTC.

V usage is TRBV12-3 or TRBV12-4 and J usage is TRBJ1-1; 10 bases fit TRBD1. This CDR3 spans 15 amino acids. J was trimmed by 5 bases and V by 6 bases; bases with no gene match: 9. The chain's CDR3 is CASSLTGGAGTEAFF. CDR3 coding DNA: TGTGCCAGCAGCCTGACAGGGGGCGCGGGTACTGAAGCTTTCTTT.

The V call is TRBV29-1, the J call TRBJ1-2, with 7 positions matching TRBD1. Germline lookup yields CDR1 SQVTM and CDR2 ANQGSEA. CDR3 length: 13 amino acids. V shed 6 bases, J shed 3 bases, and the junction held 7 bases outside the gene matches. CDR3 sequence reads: CSVNGGTDYGYTF. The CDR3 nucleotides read TGCAGCGTCAACGGCGGGACAGACTATGGCTACACCTTC.

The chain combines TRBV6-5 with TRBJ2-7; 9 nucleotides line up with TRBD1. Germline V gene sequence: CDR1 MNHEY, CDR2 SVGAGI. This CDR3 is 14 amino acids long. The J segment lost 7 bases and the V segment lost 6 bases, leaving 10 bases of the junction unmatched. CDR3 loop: CASSSGQGPGEQYF. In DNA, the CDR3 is TGTGCCAGCAGCTCGGGACAGGGTCCGGGGGAGCAGTACTTC.

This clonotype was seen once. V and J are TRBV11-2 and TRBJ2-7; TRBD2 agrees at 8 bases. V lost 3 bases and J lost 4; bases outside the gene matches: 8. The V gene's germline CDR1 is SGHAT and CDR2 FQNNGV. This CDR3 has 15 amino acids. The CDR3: CASSFMGGGPYEQYF. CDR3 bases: TGTGCCAGCAGCTTTATGGGCGGGGGGCCTTACGAGCAGTACTTC.